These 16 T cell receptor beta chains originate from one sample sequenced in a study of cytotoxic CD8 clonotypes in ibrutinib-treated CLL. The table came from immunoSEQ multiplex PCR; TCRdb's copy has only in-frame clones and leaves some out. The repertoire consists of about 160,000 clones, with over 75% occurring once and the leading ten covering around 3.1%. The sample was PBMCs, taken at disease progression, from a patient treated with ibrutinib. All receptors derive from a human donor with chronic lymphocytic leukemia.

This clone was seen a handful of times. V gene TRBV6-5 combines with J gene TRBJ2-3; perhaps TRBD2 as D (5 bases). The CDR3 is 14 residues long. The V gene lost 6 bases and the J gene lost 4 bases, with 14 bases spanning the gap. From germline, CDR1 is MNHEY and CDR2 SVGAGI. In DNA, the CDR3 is TGTGCCAGCAGCTTCTACCTCGGGGCAGATACGCAGTATTTT. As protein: CASSFYLGADTQYF.

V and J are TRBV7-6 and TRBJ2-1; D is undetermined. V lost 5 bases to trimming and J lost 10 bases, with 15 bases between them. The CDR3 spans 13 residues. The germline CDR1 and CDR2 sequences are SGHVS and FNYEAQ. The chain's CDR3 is CASSHITGPEQFF. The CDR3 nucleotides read TGTGCCAGCAGCCATATCACGGGTCCCGAGCAGTTCTTC.

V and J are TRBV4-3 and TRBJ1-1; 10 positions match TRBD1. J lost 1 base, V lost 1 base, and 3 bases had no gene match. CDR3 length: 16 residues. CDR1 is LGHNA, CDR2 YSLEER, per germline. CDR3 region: CASSQVGTGANTEAFF. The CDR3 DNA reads TGCGCCAGCAGCCAAGTCGGGACAGGGGCGAACACTGAAGCTTTCTTT.

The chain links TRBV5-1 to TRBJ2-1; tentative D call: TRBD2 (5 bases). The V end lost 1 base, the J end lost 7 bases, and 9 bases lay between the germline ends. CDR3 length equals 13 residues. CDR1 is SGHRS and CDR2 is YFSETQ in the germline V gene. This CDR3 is CASSLTGGNEQFF. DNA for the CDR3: TGCGCCAGCAGCTTGACTGGAGGAAATGAGCAGTTCTTC.

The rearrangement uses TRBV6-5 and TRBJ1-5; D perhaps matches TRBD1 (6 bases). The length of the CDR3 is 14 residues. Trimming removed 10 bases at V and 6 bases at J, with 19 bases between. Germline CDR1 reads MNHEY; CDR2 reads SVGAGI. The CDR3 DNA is TGTGCCACCAGCCGGGACACTCATAGTCAGCCCCAGCATTTT. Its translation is CATSRDTHSQPQHF.

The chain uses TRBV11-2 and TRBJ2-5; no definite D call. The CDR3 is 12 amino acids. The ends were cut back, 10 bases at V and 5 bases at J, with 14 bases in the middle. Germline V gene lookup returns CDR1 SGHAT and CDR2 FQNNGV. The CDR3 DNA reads TGTGCCACCTCAAGTCTCCATGAGACCCAGTACTTC. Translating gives CATSSLHETQYF.

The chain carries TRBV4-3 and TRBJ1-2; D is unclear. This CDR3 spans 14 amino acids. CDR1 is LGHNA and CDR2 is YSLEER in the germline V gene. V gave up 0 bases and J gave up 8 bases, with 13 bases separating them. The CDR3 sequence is CASSQDRGARGYTF. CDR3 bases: TGCGCCAGCAGCCAAGATCGAGGAGCTAGGGGCTACACCTTC.

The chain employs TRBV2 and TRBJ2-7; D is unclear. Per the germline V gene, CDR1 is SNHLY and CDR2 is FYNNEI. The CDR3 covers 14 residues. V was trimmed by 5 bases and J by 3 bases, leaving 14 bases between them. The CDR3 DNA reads TGTGCCAGCAGTCCCCCGACTGTTAACTACGAGCAGTACTTC. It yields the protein CASSPPTVNYEQYF.

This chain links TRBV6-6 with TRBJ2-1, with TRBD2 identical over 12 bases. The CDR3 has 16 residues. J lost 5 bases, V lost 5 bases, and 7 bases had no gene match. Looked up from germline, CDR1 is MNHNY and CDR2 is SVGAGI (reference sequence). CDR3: CASSTLASGRDNEQFF. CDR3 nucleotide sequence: TGTGCCAGCAGTACCCTCGCTAGCGGGAGGGACAATGAGCAGTTCTTC.

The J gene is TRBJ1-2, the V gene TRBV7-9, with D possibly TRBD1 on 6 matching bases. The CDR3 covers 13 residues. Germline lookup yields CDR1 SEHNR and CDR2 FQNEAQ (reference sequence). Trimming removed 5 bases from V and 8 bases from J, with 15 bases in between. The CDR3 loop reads CASSRFTGMGYTF. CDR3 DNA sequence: TGTGCCAGCAGCCGCTTTACAGGGATGGGCTACACCTTC.

The CDR3 protein is CASSLAGGITEAFF. As DNA, the CDR3 is TGTGCCAGCAGCTTAGCAGGGGGGATTACTGAAGCTTTCTTT. V usage is TRBV5-4 and J usage is TRBJ1-1, with 7 bases identical to TRBD1. Germline values: CDR1 SGHNT, CDR2 YYREEE (reference sequence). The junction had 6 bases not matched to a gene; V was cut back by 2 bases and J by 5 bases. The CDR3 is 14 residues long.

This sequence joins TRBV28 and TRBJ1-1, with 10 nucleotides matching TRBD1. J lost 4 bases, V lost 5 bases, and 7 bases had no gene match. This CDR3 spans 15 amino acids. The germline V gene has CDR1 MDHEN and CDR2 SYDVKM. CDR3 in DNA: TGTGCCAGCAGTCCGACAGGGGGCCGGGGCACTGAAGCTTTCTTT. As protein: CASSPTGGRGTEAFF.

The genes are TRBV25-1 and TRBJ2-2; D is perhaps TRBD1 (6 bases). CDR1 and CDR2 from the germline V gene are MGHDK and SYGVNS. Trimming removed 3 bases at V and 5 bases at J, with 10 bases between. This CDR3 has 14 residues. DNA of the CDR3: TGTGCCAGCAGTGACGACAGGCGTACCGGGGAGCTGTTTTTT. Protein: CASSDDRRTGELFF.

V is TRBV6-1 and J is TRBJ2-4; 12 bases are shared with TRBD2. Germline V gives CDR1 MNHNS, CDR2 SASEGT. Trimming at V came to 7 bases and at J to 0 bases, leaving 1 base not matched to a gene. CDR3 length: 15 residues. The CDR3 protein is CASKGLAGAKNIQYF. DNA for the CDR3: TGTGCCAGCAAGGGACTAGCGGGAGCCAAAAACATTCAGTACTTC.

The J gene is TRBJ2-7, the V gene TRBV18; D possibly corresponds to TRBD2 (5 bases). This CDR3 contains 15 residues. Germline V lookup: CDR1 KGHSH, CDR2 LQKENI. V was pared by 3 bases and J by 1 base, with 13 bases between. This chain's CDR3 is CASSPQEGRSYEQYF. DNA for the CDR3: TGTGCCAGCTCACCCCAAGAGGGTAGGTCCTACGAGCAGTACTTC.

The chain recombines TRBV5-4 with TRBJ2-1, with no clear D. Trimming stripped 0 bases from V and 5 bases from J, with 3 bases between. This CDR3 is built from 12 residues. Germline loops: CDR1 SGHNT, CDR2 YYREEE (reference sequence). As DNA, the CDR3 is TGTGCCAGCAGCTTGGCCGACAATGAGCAGTTCTTC. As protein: CASSLADNEQFF.